This T cell receptor beta chain was sequenced during a study of T cell responses to AZD1222 COVID-19 vaccine. At the level of the study: Both about-4-week and about-12-week second-dose recipients were combined. Whole-study findings and limits: Baseline antibody screening turned up just 6 or 7 seropositive AZD1222 recipients. As reported, nearly half of all spike-specific TCRs target variant regions that are unmutated. The span of vaccine-associated CD4 TCRs extended across spike, with dominance at 160-218 and 743-854.

As concerns this clone: Its antigen is unidentified.

V dropped 7 bases and J dropped 7 bases, with 18 bases sitting between them. Germline values: CDR1 SGHDT, CDR2 YYEEEE. The CDR3 runs to 14 residues. Method: immunoSEQ multiplex PCR; TCRdb's copy keeps in-frame clones and lacks some. The data show approximately 170,000 clones, approximately 92% seen once. The chain has TRBV5-6 and TRBJ1-3, with no clear D. The source is an adult in good health. Source: peripheral blood, taken on day 0 of AZD1222 vaccination. The DNA for the CDR3 is TGTGCCAGCGAGGCGGGCCCGGAGTGGAACACCATATATTTT. This gives the protein CASEAGPEWNTIYF.